This entry features one T cell receptor (beta chain) sequence. This clone has a handful of counts. It lacks a known antigen. Base qualities are not provided; no much larger clone lies one nucleotide away. This sample was taken from a study of cytomegalovirus exposure and HLA in healthy donors (TCRdb year 2017). Looking at the study overall: The 550 to 750 repertoires of the first cohort and the 110 or so validation repertoires were produced on the same platform, according to a later analysis. The study was designed to test whether signatures of past pathogen exposure could be identified by cataloging public T cell receptors. Besides the first cohort of 666 subjects, a separate validation cohort made up of over 100 different subjects was used. To predict cytomegalovirus infection status, the study combined high-throughput TCR immunosequencing, statistical association of individual TCRs with disease status, and machine learning. General study outcomes and caveats: Three of the identified cytomegalovirus-associated TCR beta chains were confirmed in vitro to be specific for cytomegalovirus antigens. The study listed 164 TCR beta chains as associated with cytomegalovirus. All 120 or so repertoires were used to score co-occurrence in the validation cohort in a later analysis, because that analysis had no HLA typing for the cohort. A later analysis found that TCRs clustered in the first cohort also tended to co-occur in the roughly 120 validation repertoires, with more than 90% of cluster scores above 0. Across donors, most TCR sequences were observed very rarely, whereas some public TCRs were present in many individuals. The authors suggested that the approach could potentially be generalized to other disease states and immunological phenotypes. The classifier was reported to diagnose cytomegalovirus status with high specificity and sensitivity in both the original cohort and the validation cohort.

The CDR3 goes from the cysteine to the phenylalanine over 14 residues. Of the read, only the CDR3 DNA is kept; its 42 bases are in frame from base 1. V is reduced by 2 bases and J by 4 bases, leaving a spacing of 14 bases between them. Per the germline V gene (reference sequence), GTSNPN is the CDR1 and SVGIG is the CDR2. The library was obtained by the immunoSEQ multiplex PCR assay. In the authors' own workflow: A statistical classification framework was built for diagnosing cytomegalovirus status from the catalog of TCR beta chain sequences. Held by TCRdb, this immuneACCESS table contains in-frame sequences only and omits some clones. Under half of the omission traces to an unresolved V gene where checked; the cause of the rest is unknown. Clonal size and the V and J genes are those of that table, whereas D and trimming came from the DNA. The sample profile shows some 120,000 clones; 90% to 95% of them were found once. The top ten clones comprise approximately 1.2% of the sample.

Donors formed part of the validation cohort, which comprised over a hundred subjects and was distinct from the first cohort of over 500 subjects. This sequence originates from a woman younger than 35 in good health and CMV-seronegative. The chain was built from TRBV30 and TRBJ1-2; possibly the D gene is TRBD1, per 6 matching bases. Sample: PBMCs. The CDR3 corresponds to CAWSFGGRLYGYTF. The bases are TGTGCCTGGAGTTTTGGGGGCAGGCTCTATGGCTACACCTTC.